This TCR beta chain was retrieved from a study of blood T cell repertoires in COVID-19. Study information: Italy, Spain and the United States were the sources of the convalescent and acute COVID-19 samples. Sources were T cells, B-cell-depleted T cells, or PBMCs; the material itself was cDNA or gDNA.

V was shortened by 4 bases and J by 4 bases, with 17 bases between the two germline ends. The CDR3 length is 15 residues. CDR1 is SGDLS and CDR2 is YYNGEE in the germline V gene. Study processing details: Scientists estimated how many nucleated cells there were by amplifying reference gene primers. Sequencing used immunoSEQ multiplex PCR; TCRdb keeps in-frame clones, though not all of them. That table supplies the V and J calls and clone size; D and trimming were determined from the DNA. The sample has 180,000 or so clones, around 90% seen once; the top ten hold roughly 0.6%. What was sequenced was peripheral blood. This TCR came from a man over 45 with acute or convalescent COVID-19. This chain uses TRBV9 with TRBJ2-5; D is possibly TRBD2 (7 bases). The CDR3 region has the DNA TGTGCCAGCAGCCCTTTTAGGGGGGGCGTAGAGACCCAGTACTTC. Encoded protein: CASSPFRGGVETQYF.